The 27 T cell receptor beta chains reported below all come from one sample, sequenced in a study of blood T cells in healthy people across ages. Sample-barcoded 5' priming and a J-beta primer mix drove a second PCR of about 7 to 11 cycles. Each CDR3 protein is one row after TCRdb ran MiXCR on the 5' RACE reads. The repertoire holds more than 500,000 distinct CDR3 sequences, with approximately 26% as singletons. These data were also reused for a study on T cells of mothers and their children.

The sample was blood. These receptor sequences come from a boy younger than 10 in good health.

This rearrangement joins TRBV12-3 or TRBV12-4 to TRBJ2-2; 7 positions agree with TRBD1. The CDR3 extends over 13 amino acids. The V and J ends lost 10 bases and 7 bases, in that order; junction bases with no gene match: 9. The CDR3 loop is CATQGPLGGELFF. As DNA, the CDR3 is TGTGCCACACAGGGGCCCCTTGGCGGGGAGCTGTTTTTT.

Turning to this clonotype: The junction differs from germline at one of its ends, possibly a read error. The J gene is TRBJ2-5, the V gene TRBV9, with 7 positions matching TRBD1. With the DNA end fitting TRBJ2-1 better, the J assignment may be wrong. Germline V lookup: CDR1 SGDLS, CDR2 YYNGEE. This CDR3 has 14 residues. CDR3 sequence reads: CTSSVGQGVDEQFF. For the CDR3, the DNA is TGTACCAGCAGCGTAGGCCAGGGGGTCGATGAGCAGTTCTTC.

This clonotype was seen just once. A much bigger clone sits one base away, suggesting this may be a read error. The genes are TRBV6-5 and TRBJ1-3, with no clear D. Germline CDR1 MNHEY, CDR2 SVGAGI. The CDR3 is 19 residues long. The CDR3 loop is CVSSYSMDDGRSSGNTIYF. CDR3 coding DNA: TGTGTCAGCAGTTACTCGATGGACGACGGAAGAAGCTCTGGAAACACCATATATTTT.

This clonotype was counted a few times. V gene TRBV20-1 combines with J gene TRBJ2-7; 10 nucleotides line up with TRBD1. The CDR3 totals 12 residues. V was pared by 6 bases and J by 6 bases, with 5 bases of the junction left unmatched. Per germline, CDR1 DFQATT and CDR2 SNEGSKA (reference sequence). The CDR3 protein is CSAWGTGAEQYF. Here the CDR3 DNA reads TGCAGTGCGTGGGGGACAGGGGCCGAGCAGTACTTC.

This clonotype was seen a few times. The chain couples TRBV13 to TRBJ2-5, with 11 bases identical to TRBD1. The CDR3 is made up of 15 amino acids. Germline V gives CDR1 PRHDT, CDR2 FYEKMQ (reference sequence). V was pared by 5 bases and J by 3 bases, with 5 bases of the junction left unmatched. CDR3 region: CASSRGTGGKETQYF. The CDR3 coding sequence is TGTGCCAGCAGCCGTGGGACAGGGGGAAAAGAGACCCAGTACTTC.

The V call is TRBV2, the J call TRBJ2-5, with 7 bases that match TRBD2. Trimming took 10 bases from V and 3 from J; bases not matched to a gene: 11. CDR1 is SNHLY and CDR2 is FYNNEI in the germline V gene. The CDR3 spans 14 residues. The CDR3 is CATGRDYREETQYF. The DNA for the CDR3 is TGTGCCACTGGCCGGGACTACCGGGAAGAGACCCAGTACTTC. Using reference TRBV2 and TRBJ2-5 for the parts outside the CDR3, the full variable domain is EPEVTQTPSHQVTQMGQEVILRCVPISNHLYFYWYRQILGQKVEFLVSFYNNEISEKSEIFDDQFSVERPDGSNFTLKIRSTKLEDSAMYFCATGRDYREETQYFGPGTRLLVL.

In this sample, this clonotype turned up a few times. The chain has TRBV28 and TRBJ2-5; 7 bases map to TRBD1. The DNA matches TRBJ2-7 better at its end, which makes the J call doubtful. Germline V CDR1 and CDR2: MDHEN, SYDVKM. CDR3 length: 14 residues. Here the CDR3 DNA reads TGTGCCAGCAGTTCGTGGACAGGCTCCTACGAGCAGTACTTC. Its translation is CASSSWTGSYEQYF.

This sequence joins TRBV7-3 and TRBJ2-3; D possibly corresponds to TRBD2 (6 bases). The CDR3 sequence is 13 residues long. The ends were cut back, 2 bases at V and 6 bases at J, with 9 bases in the middle. Germline CDR1 and CDR2: SGHTA and FQGTGA. The CDR3 DNA follows: TGTGCCAGCAGCTTACCCGCGGGGGATACGCAGTATTTT. Its translation: CASSLPAGDTQYF.

The chain carries TRBV3-1 and TRBJ2-7, with 11 bases matching TRBD2. Germline V lookup: CDR1 LGHDT, CDR2 YNNKEL (reference sequence). This CDR3 has 16 residues. Trimming at V came to 2 bases and at J to 3 bases, leaving 6 bases not matched to a gene. CDR3 DNA: TGTGCCAGCAGCCAAACTAGCGGGGGAGCGCGCTACGAGCAGTACTTC. Translation: CASSQTSGGARYEQYF.

This clonotype was picked up a small number of times. The chain has TRBV6-6 and TRBJ1-1; 8 bases align to TRBD1. The J segment lost 4 bases and the V segment lost 5 bases, leaving 9 bases of the junction unmatched. Germline V gene sequence: CDR1 MNHNY, CDR2 SVGAGI (reference sequence). The CDR3 spans 15 residues. CDR3 bases: TGTGCCAGCAGTCGACAGGGACAGGCAGGCACTGAAGCTTTCTTT. This sequence encodes CASSRQGQAGTEAFF.

This chain links TRBV5-1 with TRBJ2-5; a weak D match, TRBD1 (6 bases). Trimming removed 4 bases from V and 5 bases from J, with 12 bases in between. Looked up from germline, CDR1 is SGHRS and CDR2 is YFSETQ. This CDR3 has 13 residues. The CDR3 sequence: CASSRQDRETQYF. CDR3 coding DNA: TGCGCCAGCAGCCGACAGGACCGGGAGACCCAGTACTTC.

The J gene is TRBJ1-2, the V gene TRBV28; TRBD1 might be the D (6 bases). V was clipped by 6 bases and J by 6 bases, with 23 bases between them. The CDR3 contains 16 residues. The germline gives CDR1 MDHEN, CDR2 SYDVKM. CDR3: CASSWTRDTTEDGYTF. The DNA for the CDR3 is TGTGCCAGCAGCTGGACTCGGGACACGACTGAAGATGGCTACACCTTC.

The chain joins TRBV27 to TRBJ2-7, with 11 bases lining up with TRBD2. Per the germline V gene, CDR1 is MNHEY and CDR2 is SMNVEV (reference sequence). Germline trimming cut 4 bases from V and 2 bases from J; bases unmatched to any gene: 7. CDR3 length equals 16 residues. The CDR3, as DNA: TGTGCCAGCAGTTCGCGCGGGACTAGCGGAACCTACGAGCAGTACTTC. The encoded protein is CASSSRGTSGTYEQYF.

This rearrangement joins TRBV3-1 to TRBJ2-1, with D perhaps assigned TRBD1 or TRBD2 (5 bases each). The J call is doubtful: the DNA matches TRBJ2-7 better. CDR3 length: 14 amino acids. Germline V gene sequence: CDR1 LGHDT, CDR2 YNNKEL (reference sequence). CDR3 DNA: TGTGCCAGCAGTCCGGGGCCGATGCAATATGAGCAGTACTTC. As protein: CASSPGPMQYEQYF.

The chain has TRBV29-1 and TRBJ2-4, with D possibly matching TRBD1 (6 bases). Germline CDR1 SQVTM, CDR2 ANQGSEA. The CDR3 is 13 amino acids. V lost 7 bases to trimming and J lost 10 bases, with 20 bases between them. CDR3 nucleotides: TGCAGCGCCGTCTCCGAGTTGGGGACAATTCAGTACTTC. Translating it yields CSAVSELGTIQYF.

This chain connects TRBV14 to TRBJ1-1, with 7 bases fitting TRBD1. CDR3 length: 17 residues. The V and J ends lost 4 bases and 11 bases, in that order; junction bases with no gene match: 22. Germline V gene data show CDR1 as SGHDN and CDR2 as FVKESK. DNA of the CDR3: TGTGCCAGCAGCCCGTATCCGGGACAGCACGACACTGCCCAGGCTTTCTTT. The encoded protein is CASSPYPGQHDTAQAFF.

This clonotype was detected a few times. This chain links TRBV15 with TRBJ1-5; tentative D call: TRBD1 (6 bases). Germline V gene lookup returns CDR1 LNHNV and CDR2 YYDKDF (reference sequence). V lost 5 bases and J 7 bases, leaving 15 bases between the germline ends. The CDR3 is made up of 14 amino acids. The CDR3 DNA reads as TGTGCCACCAGCGCCTCGGACAGATGGCAGCCCCAGCATTTT. Its protein product is CATSASDRWQPQHF.

The V gene is TRBV11-2, the J gene TRBJ2-7; 9 positions agree with TRBD2. V was pared by 0 bases and J by 3 bases, with 12 bases of the junction left unmatched. CDR3 length: 18 residues. From germline, CDR1 is SGHAT and CDR2 FQNNGV. The DNA for the CDR3 is TGTGCCAGCAGCTTAGAGGCAAGACTAGCGGAGGGGGGCTACGAGCAGTACTTC. It yields the protein CASSLEARLAEGGYEQYF. Using reference TRBV11-2 and TRBJ2-7 for the parts outside the CDR3, the full variable domain is EAGVAQSPRYKIIEKRQSVAFWCNPISGHATLYWYQQILGQGPKLLIQFQNNGVVDDSQLPKDRFSAERLKGVDSTLKIQPAKLEDSAVYLCASSLEARLAEGGYEQYFGPGTRLTVT.

The gene calls are TRBV24-1 and TRBJ2-5, with 15 nucleotides matching TRBD2. V was pared by 4 bases and J by 5 bases, with 4 bases of the junction left unmatched. The germline gives CDR1 KGHDR, CDR2 SFDVKD. CDR3 size: 16 residues. Here the CDR3 DNA reads TGTGCCACCAGTGACCCCGGACTAGCGGGAGGGGAGACCCAGTACTTC. Protein product: CATSDPGLAGGETQYF.

There are a few counts of this clonotype. The V gene is TRBV21-1, the J gene TRBJ2-1; no check of the table's D call, TRBD2, against the DNA was made. TRBV21-1 is recorded as a pseudogene. The CDR3 extends over 16 amino acids. Here the CDR3 reads CASSKGSGLSYNEQFF. The CDR3, as DNA: TGTGCCAGCAGCAAAGGGAGCGGTCTCTCCTACAATGAGCAGTTCTTC.

The sample holds a few counts of this clonotype. The rearrangement uses TRBV9 and TRBJ2-5; D possibly corresponds to TRBD2 (6 bases). The ends were cut back, 0 bases at V and 3 bases at J, with 12 bases in the middle. The germline V gene has CDR1 SGDLS and CDR2 YYNGEE. The CDR3 contains 15 residues. CDR3 loop: CASSVEEGRKETQYF. The CDR3 DNA reads as TGTGCCAGCAGCGTAGAAGAGGGGAGGAAAGAGACCCAGTACTTC.

This clonotype came up a few times. The J gene is TRBJ2-5, the V gene TRBV29-1; unclear D gene. V was shortened by 5 bases and J by 5 bases, with 15 bases between the two germline ends. This CDR3 has 13 amino acids. In germline, CDR1 is SQVTM, CDR2 ANQGSEA. The CDR3 region is CSVKLKLAETQYF. CDR3 nucleotide sequence: TGCAGCGTTAAGCTGAAGCTCGCGGAGACCCAGTACTTC.

This clonotype showed up just a few times. The gene calls are TRBV27 and TRBJ2-1; tentative D call: TRBD1 (5 bases). Trimming stripped 5 bases from V and 3 bases from J, with 14 bases between. The CDR3 runs to 15 residues. CDR1 is MNHEY and CDR2 is SMNVEV in the germline V gene (reference sequence). This CDR3 reads CASSALDILYNEQFF. The CDR3 DNA reads TGTGCCAGCAGTGCCTTGGACATTCTCTACAATGAGCAGTTCTTC.

The chain has TRBV4-1 and TRBJ1-5; the D gene is possibly TRBD1 (6 bases). V was clipped by 0 bases and J by 0 bases, with 21 bases between them. Germline V lookup: CDR1 MGHRA, CDR2 YSYEKL. This CDR3 is built from 20 residues. The CDR3 DNA reads as TGCGCCAGCAGCCAAGATAGGGGGTCCCGGGACGGCCTTAGCAATCAGCCCCAGCATTTT. It codes for CASSQDRGSRDGLSNQPQHF.

This rearrangement joins TRBV24-1 to TRBJ2-1; 7 nucleotides align to TRBD1. TRBJ2-5 explains the end of the DNA better; the J call may be wrong. Germline V lookup: CDR1 KGHDR, CDR2 SFDVKD. This CDR3 spans 13 amino acids. This CDR3 reads CATGEGARETQYF. CDR3 sequence (DNA): TGTGCCACCGGAGAGGGGGCCCGAGAGACCCAGTACTTC.

This clonotype was seen only a few times. The chain employs TRBV20-1 and TRBJ2-3; D is unclear. This CDR3 is built from 16 residues. Trimming removed 2 bases from V and 2 bases from J, with 17 bases in between. The germline gives CDR1 DFQATT, CDR2 SNEGSKA (reference sequence). CDR3 amino acids: CSARSIIKELTDTQYF. Written as DNA, the CDR3 is TGCAGTGCTAGATCAATTATTAAGGAACTCACAGATACGCAGTATTTT.

The V gene is TRBV4-1, the J gene TRBJ2-1; TRBD2 agrees at 7 bases. There are 16 residues in the CDR3. CDR1 and CDR2 from the germline V gene are MGHRA and YSYEKL. Trimming took 0 bases from V and 3 from J; bases not matched to a gene: 5. This CDR3 reads CASSQERAGFYNEQFF. The CDR3 nucleotides are TGCGCCAGCAGCCAAGAACGAGCGGGGTTCTACAATGAGCAGTTCTTC.